The 13 T cell receptor beta chains below were found in one sample sequenced in a study of T cells after yellow fever vaccination. TCRdb independently ran MiXCR on the 5' RACE reads; one entry per CDR3 protein. The data contain over 110,000 distinct CDR3 sequences, 7.7% of them singletons. Here the sequenced sample was CD4+ T cells sorted from PBMCs, taken 5 days after the yellow fever booster vaccination. The receptors derive from a man aged 25-45 years who received the YFV17D yellow fever vaccine.

This clonotype came up a few times. The chain employs TRBV21-1 and TRBJ2-2; the D segment call TRBD1 is taken from the table without a DNA check. TRBV21-1 is a documented pseudogene. The CDR3 spans 16 residues. CDR3 DNA sequence: TGTGCCAGCAGCAGCCTTCGGGGGAAGAACACCGGGGAGCTGTTTTTT. Amino acids: CASSSLRGKNTGELFF.

This clonotype was recorded many times. This chain connects TRBV28 to TRBJ2-1; TRBD2 aligns across 8 bases. The CDR3 contains 17 residues. Per germline, CDR1 MDHEN and CDR2 SYDVKM. The V segment lost 6 bases and the J segment 6 bases; nucleotides outside the gene matches: 16. Written as DNA, the CDR3 is TGTGCCAGCAGCCCACTTCTGTTAACGGGAGGGCCCAATGAGCAGTTCTTC. Its translation: CASSPLLLTGGPNEQFF. The full variable domain, completed using reference TRBV28 and TRBJ2-1, is DVKVTQSSRYLVKRTGEKVFLECVQDMDHENMFWYRQDPGLGLRLIYFSYDVKMKEKGDIPEGYSVSREKKERFSLILESASTNQTSMYLCASSPLLLTGGPNEQFFGPGTRLTVL.

The sample holds many counts of this clonotype. This chain uses TRBV5-1 with TRBJ2-7; D is uncertain. CDR1 is SGHRS, CDR2 YFSETQ, per germline. The V and J ends lost 4 bases and 7 bases respectively, with 9 bases between them. This CDR3 is 11 amino acids long. CDR3 bases: TGCGCCAGCAGCAATTCGATTGAGCAGTACTTC. It encodes CASSNSIEQYF.

This clonotype was recorded many times. The chain joins TRBV7-2 to TRBJ2-6; D is unresolved. Germline V gives CDR1 SGHTA, CDR2 FQGNSA. This CDR3 has 16 residues. The ends were cut back, 5 bases at V and 2 bases at J, with 13 bases in the middle. The CDR3 sequence is CASSNQPRPGANVLTF. The CDR3 nucleotides are TGTGCCAGCAGCAACCAGCCTAGGCCTGGGGCCAACGTCCTGACTTTC.

Remarks on this clonotype: A much larger clone lies one base from this, so it may be a read error. V is TRBV6-1 and J is TRBJ2-7, with 7 bases identical to TRBD2. CDR3 size: 15 residues. J gave up 1 base and V 6 bases, and 9 bases lay outside the gene matches. Germline V CDR1 and CDR2: MNHNS, SASEGT. In DNA, the CDR3 is TGTGCCAGCAGGGGACTAACGGATAATTCCTACGAGCAGTACTTC. Amino acid sequence: CASRGLTDNSYEQYF.

This clonotype has ten or more counts. CDR3: CASGDQETQYF. The CDR3 nucleotides read TGCGCCAGCGGGGATCAAGAGACCCAGTACTTC. The rearrangement links TRBV5-1 to TRBJ2-5; D is uncertain. With 7 bases removed from V and 2 bases from J, the gap between germline ends came to 6 bases. This CDR3 spans 11 amino acids. Germline assignment: CDR1 SGHRS and CDR2 YFSETQ.

This clonotype was observed at least ten times. The chain is built from TRBV21-1 and TRBJ2-1; the D call in the table, TRBD2, was not verified against the DNA. TRBV21-1 is a recognized pseudogene. CDR3 size: 20 residues. CDR3 in amino acids: CASSKALFLAGGTSYNEQFF. The DNA for the CDR3 is TGTGCCAGCAGCAAAGCGCTTTTTCTAGCGGGAGGGACATCCTACAATGAGCAGTTCTTC.

In its sample, this clonotype was seen many times. The V gene is TRBV20-1, the J gene TRBJ2-1; 14 bases agree with TRBD2. CDR3 length equals 20 residues. With 2 bases clipped from V and 8 bases from J, the junction kept 20 bases outside the gene matches. Germline V gives CDR1 DFQATT, CDR2 SNEGSKA (reference sequence). Here the CDR3 reads CSARQIPGTSGSISGDEQFF. The DNA of the CDR3 is TGCAGTGCTAGACAAATTCCTGGGACTAGCGGGAGTATAAGCGGGGATGAGCAGTTCTTC.

In this sample, this clonotype turned up many times. V gene TRBV7-2 combines with J gene TRBJ1-2; no firm D call. Looked up from germline, CDR1 is SGHTA and CDR2 is FQGNSA. This CDR3 spans 13 amino acids. The germline V and J ends were trimmed by 4 bases and 4 bases, with 10 bases remaining between them. CDR3 coding DNA: TGTGCCAGCAGCTACGACCCCGGCTATGGCTACACCTTC. Protein sequence: CASSYDPGYGYTF.

Turning to this clonotype: A much larger clonotype is one base distant, so this may be a read error. The V and J genes are TRBV3-1 and TRBJ2-7, with TRBD2 matching 8 bases. This CDR3 contains 15 residues. J lost 2 bases, V lost 1 base, and 4 bases had no gene match. Germline lookup yields CDR1 LGHDT and CDR2 YNNKEL (reference sequence). CDR3: CASSQAGLVTYEQYF. CDR3 bases: TGTGCCAGCAGCCAAGCGGGACTAGTAACCTACGAGCAGTACTTC.

This clonotype has at least ten counts. The chain is built from TRBV9 and TRBJ1-2, with D perhaps TRBD1 (5 bases). Deletions cut 4 bases from V and 2 bases from J, with 15 bases between. This CDR3 is built from 15 residues. CDR1 is SGDLS and CDR2 is YYNGEE in the germline V gene. CDR3 sequence reads: CASSPTRWGNYGYTF. For the CDR3, the DNA is TGTGCCAGCAGCCCAACCCGCTGGGGGAACTATGGCTACACCTTC.

There are a few counts of this clonotype. This chain joins TRBV11-2 and TRBJ2-6; D might be TRBD1 (6 bases). The V gene lost 6 bases and the J gene lost 0 bases, with 15 bases spanning the gap. The CDR3 spans 17 residues. Germline assignment: CDR1 SGHAT and CDR2 FQNNGV. CDR3 region: CASRQLGTPSGANVLTF. CDR3 coding DNA: TGTGCCAGCAGACAGTTGGGGACACCCTCTGGGGCCAACGTCCTGACTTTC.

The gene calls are TRBV6-2 or TRBV6-3 and TRBJ2-1; D may be TRBD1 (6 bases). Germline CDR1 reads MNHEY; CDR2 reads SVGEGT. Trimming removed 5 bases from V and 3 bases from J, with 17 bases in between. The CDR3 runs 16 residues. The CDR3 sequence: CASSRRTVNFYNEQFF. DNA for the CDR3: TGTGCCAGCAGTCGGCGGACAGTAAATTTCTACAATGAGCAGTTCTTC.